This TCR beta chain was identified in a study of Ad26.COV2.S vaccination and SARS-CoV-2 variants. Of note for this clone: What it binds is unknown.

Between the trimmed V and J ends, which lost 2 bases and 2 bases, there was a span of 8 bases. The CDR3 is 14 amino acids. Germline V gene data show CDR1 as MNHEY and CDR2 as SVGAGI. This table comes from immunoSEQ multiplex PCR, and its TCRdb copy is limited to in-frame clones, with some not included. This table has over 90,000 clones, around three quarters appearing once. Study results and limitations: The TCR breadth and depth analyses may have understated or missed part of the total T cell responses. Marked by substantial breadth, spike-specific CD8+ and CD4+ T cell responses were reportedly seen after vaccination. Vaccinated individuals (as opposed to placebo recipients) had higher spike-specific TCR breadth. Non-spike TCR breadth did not differ much between vaccine and placebo recipients.

The TCR sequence derives from a human donor who had recovered from COVID-19. This chain uses TRBV6-5 with TRBJ2-3; D ambiguous. The sample here was peripheral blood, taken after recovery from COVID-19. The CDR3: CASSYSFFTDTQYF. DNA for the CDR3: TGTGCCAGCAGTTACAGCTTCTTCACAGATACGCAGTATTTT.